This TCR beta chain emerged from a study of cytomegalovirus exposure and HLA in healthy donors. The PCR made use of 60 Vbeta and 13 Jbeta primers. Sequencing was performed with immunoSEQ multiplex PCR; in TCRdb, only in-frame clones are kept and a portion is missing. The top ten hold around 2% of the sample, which has 150,000 to 200,000 clones, around 82% seen once. Findings and caveats of the study: TCR beta chain V- and J-gene trimming was linked, in a later analysis, to a missense variant in DCLRE1C. The study recorded 150 to 200 TCR beta chains that were cytomegalovirus-associated. As was reported, the HLA-A and HLA-B alleles of most subjects were accurately predicted from TCR beta sequences.

In its sample, this clone was seen a few times. Its target is not known. Donors showed nominal health when sampled, although they likely had unrecorded immune exposures. The germline V gene has CDR1 SQVTM and CDR2 ANQGSEA. The CDR3 covers 13 residues. V gave up 5 bases and J gave up 6 bases; unmatched junction bases: 4. The sequence was obtained from a young man in good health and CMV-seronegative. The sample taken for sequencing was PBMCs. V usage is TRBV29-1 and J usage is TRBJ2-7, with 13 bases lining up with TRBD2. CDR3 sequence (DNA): TGCAGCGTTCCCGGGACTAGCGGGATCGAGCAGTACTTC. This sequence encodes CSVPGTSGIEQYF.